Below, one T cell receptor (beta chain) is given with its context. The data are from a study of technical replicates of blood from a few donors. The assay was immunoSEQ multiplex PCR, and TCRdb's table has in-frame clones only and misses some. Here the sample spans 75,000 to 95,000 clones, approximately 94% being singletons. Per the germline V gene, CDR1 is SGHRS and CDR2 is YFSETQ. The V and J ends lost 3 bases and 0 bases respectively, with 9 bases between them. The length of the CDR3 is 14 residues. The chain combines TRBV5-1 with TRBJ1-2, with D maybe TRBD1 (6 bases). The material sequenced was T cells isolated from PBMCs. The TCR sequence derives from a human donor in good health. For the CDR3, the DNA is TGCGCCAGCAGCTGGACAGCCCCTAACTATGGCTACACCTTC. Translated: CASSWTAPNYGYTF. The complete variable domain, with remaining parts taken from reference TRBV5-1 and TRBJ1-2, reads KAGVTQTPRYLIKTRGQQVTLSCSPISGHRSVSWYQQTPGQGLQFLFEYFSETQRNKGNFPGRFSGRQFSNSRSEMNVSTLELGDSALYLCASSWTAPNYGYTFGSGTRLTVV.